This T cell receptor beta chain was sequenced during a study of blood T cell repertoires in COVID-19 (dated by TCRdb to the early 2020s). Regarding the study in general: Samples from collaborators originated in the United States, Italy and Spain and spanned both the acute and convalescent phases of COVID-19. Nearly every sample came with metadata listing a de-identified subject ID, COVID-19 status, age in years and sex. The prospective study material was composed of cDNA or gDNA derived from T cells, B-cell-depleted T cells, or PBMCs. HLA class I and class II types, where available, came from metadata supplied by the sample provider rather than from assay-based typing. Subjects who had been exposed to COVID-19, were actively infected with it, or had recovered from it provided the deeply sampled blood TCRbeta repertoires that made up the dataset. Samples came from the ongoing ImmuneRACE study (first 160 participants) plus 1,254 subjects from 6 global collaborators. The repertoires were released in a freely available public database meant as a resource for research on the immune response to SARS-CoV-2. Study-level results and caveats: The quantity of clinical and demographic metadata differed by source and by participant and was supplied without curation.

The immunoSEQ Assay, a bias-controlled multiplex PCR, was used to amplify TCRbeta CDR3 regions from genomic DNA. As for the authors' bioinformatics: The number of nucleated cells in each sample was estimated by amplification of reference gene primers within the assay. To quantify the absolute abundance of each unique TCRbeta CDR3 rearrangement, sequence reads were collapsed and filtered. For each sample, productive Simpson clonality was calculated as the square root of Simpson's diversity index across productive rearrangements. TCRdb took over this immuneACCESS table, retaining in-frame rearrangements with V and J assigned. Such tables are incomplete; in checked studies, under half of the missing clones stem from an unresolved V gene, and the remainder is unexplained. The DNA was the basis for D and trimming; V, J and clone size are from that table. The sample has 110,000 to 150,000 clones on record, more than 85% of them singletons. The ten largest make up around 3% of the sample.

About this clone: The specificity of this receptor is unknown. Qualities for individual bases were not recorded, and no much larger clone is one base off.

Measured from the cysteine to the phenylalanine, the CDR3 is 17 residues long. Only CDR3 DNA is held: 51 bases, read in frame from base 1. The germline V and J ends show losses of 5 bases and 5 bases respectively, and no gene match explains 7 bases of the junction. CDR1 and CDR2 were assigned from the germline V gene as MDHEN and SYDVKM. Collaborating institutions collected whole blood in K2EDTA tubes following their own protocols. For TCRbeta analysis, collaborator samples were shipped as frozen whole blood, as isolated PBMCs, or as DNA extracted from either sample type. Sequencing was done on a sample of peripheral blood. Recombination linked TRBV28 to TRBJ2-2, and TRBD2 aligns with 14 junction nucleotides. This clonotype was sampled from a man aged 55-75 years with active or convalescent COVID-19. The nucleotides read TGTGCCAGCAGTCCCCAGGGACTAGCGGGAGTTACCGGGGAGCTGTTTTTT. It translates to CASSPQGLAGVTGELFF.